This TCR beta chain originates from a study of T cells in localized non-small cell lung cancer. Findings of the study overall: Longer overall survival accompanied higher blood T cell density. Sequencing, confined to only one tumor region, leaves heterogeneity possible. T cell clonality was highest in uninvolved adjacent lung, above tumor.

In this sample, this clone turned up once. Its antigen is as yet unknown. The ends were cut back, 5 bases at V and 2 bases at J, with 11 bases in the middle. Looked up from germline, CDR1 is MNHGY and CDR2 is SAAAGT. The CDR3 length is 14 residues. Measured with immunoSEQ multiplex PCR; TCRdb has only the in-frame clones, and not every one. The sample has over 5,000 clones, about 50% seen once. The V gene is TRBV6-8, the J gene TRBJ2-3; D gene unclear. The source of this sequence is a male donor older than 55 with stage I squamous cell lung carcinoma. The sequenced sample was lymph node tissue, obtained before any cancer treatment. This CDR3 is CASSPDGFTDTQYF. In nucleotides, the CDR3 is TGTGCCAGCAGTCCCGACGGCTTCACAGATACGCAGTATTTT.